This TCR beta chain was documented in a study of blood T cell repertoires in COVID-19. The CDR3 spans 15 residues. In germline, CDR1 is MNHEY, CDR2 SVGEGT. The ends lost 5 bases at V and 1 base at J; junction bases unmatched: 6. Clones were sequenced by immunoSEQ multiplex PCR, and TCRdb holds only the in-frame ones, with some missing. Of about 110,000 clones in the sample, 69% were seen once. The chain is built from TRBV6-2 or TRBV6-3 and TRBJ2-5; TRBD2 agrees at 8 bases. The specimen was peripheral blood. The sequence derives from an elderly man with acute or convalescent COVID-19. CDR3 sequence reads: CASSRAGAGQETQYF. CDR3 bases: TGTGCCAGCAGTCGAGCGGGAGCTGGCCAAGAGACCCAGTACTTC.